This entry lists 30 T cell receptor beta chains sequenced from one sample in a study of CD8 T cells in ankylosing spondylitis. TCRdb called the 5' RACE reads again in MiXCR, with one record for every CDR3 protein. The repertoire includes some 71,000 distinct CDR3 sequences, approximately 5% of them detected once, and 2.2% sits in the top ten. The specimen was blood, either unsorted or a sorted T cell fraction (not recorded which). The source of these receptors is a male donor with ankylosing spondylitis or in good health (not recorded which).

This clonotype showed up many times. The J gene is TRBJ1-2, the V gene TRBV29-1, with D unresolved. The CDR3 has 11 amino acids. Germline values: CDR1 SQVTM, CDR2 ANQGSEA. Trimming left V 3 bases short and J 12 bases short, with 14 bases between. This chain's CDR3 is CSVDHLGRNTF. In nucleotides, the CDR3 is TGCAGCGTTGACCATCTAGGTCGGAACACCTTC.

This clonotype came up many times. The J gene is TRBJ2-7, the V gene TRBV20-1; 7 bases are shared with TRBD2. Germline-derived CDR1 and CDR2 are DFQATT and SNEGSKA (reference sequence). Losses at the gene ends were 2 bases for V and 6 bases for J; bases not matched to a gene: 7. The CDR3 loop spans 13 amino acids. Here the CDR3 reads CSARREGDGEQYF. The CDR3 DNA is TGCAGTGCTAGAAGGGAGGGTGATGGCGAGCAGTACTTC.

This clonotype was seen ten or more times. This rearrangement joins TRBV24-1 to TRBJ1-5; D gene unclear. The CDR3 runs 12 residues. Deletions cut 5 bases from V and 5 bases from J, with 6 bases between. From germline, CDR1 is KGHDR and CDR2 SFDVKD. The DNA for the CDR3 is TGTGCCACCAGTGCCGGGCATCAGCCCCAGCATTTT. It is translated as CATSAGHQPQHF.

This clonotype was counted a single time. The chain uses TRBV6-1 and TRBJ1-3; D remains ambiguous. This CDR3 is built from 13 residues. Deletions cut 2 bases from V and 4 bases from J, with 6 bases between. CDR1 is MNHNS, CDR2 SASEGT, per germline. The CDR3 DNA reads as TGTGCCAGCAGTGAAAACAAGGGAAACACCATATATTTT. It encodes CASSENKGNTIYF.

This clonotype appeared many times. V is TRBV14 and J is TRBJ2-7, with D uncertain. CDR3 length: 14 amino acids. Germline loops: CDR1 SGHDN, CDR2 FVKESK. V was trimmed by 4 bases and J by 0 bases, leaving 10 bases between them. CDR3 in DNA: TGTGCCAGCAGCCCAAGATTGGGCTCCTACGAGCAGTACTTC. Encoded protein: CASSPRLGSYEQYF.

This rearrangement joins TRBV2 to TRBJ2-1; 9 bases fit TRBD2. The ends lost 4 bases at V and 7 bases at J; junction bases unmatched: 5. The germline V gene encodes CDR1 SNHLY and CDR2 FYNNEI. The length of the CDR3 is 14 residues. CDR3 residues: CASSGAGGGNEQFF. The DNA of the CDR3 is TGTGCCAGCAGTGGAGCGGGGGGAGGTAATGAGCAGTTCTTC.

The table lists this clonotype with a few counts. The rearrangement joins TRBV5-1 to TRBJ2-1; no definite D call. Trimming stripped 2 bases from V and 4 bases from J, with 13 bases between. The germline gives CDR1 SGHRS, CDR2 YFSETQ. The CDR3 contains 15 residues. The CDR3 loop reads CASSFNGCPYNEQFF. CDR3 DNA sequence: TGCGCCAGCAGCTTTAACGGGTGTCCTTACAATGAGCAGTTCTTC.

This clonotype was detected many times. The chain is built from TRBV5-1 and TRBJ2-7; 7 bases map to TRBD1. The CDR3 contains 14 residues. The V gene's germline CDR1 is SGHRS and CDR2 YFSETQ. Trimming cost V 4 bases and J 5 bases; bases outside gene matches: 9. CDR3 sequence: CASSRGQTDDEQYF. In nucleotides, the CDR3 is TGCGCCAGCAGCCGGGGACAGACGGACGACGAGCAGTACTTC.

This clonotype has at least ten counts. This chain links TRBV5-8 with TRBJ2-3; D is ambiguous. Trimming removed 3 bases at V and 0 bases at J, with 14 bases between. This CDR3 is built from 16 residues. The V gene's germline CDR1 is SGHTS and CDR2 YDEGEE. DNA of the CDR3: TGTGCCAGCAGCTCACGATCCACACATAGCACAGATACGCAGTATTTT. Translating it yields CASSSRSTHSTDTQYF.

This clonotype was counted ten times or more. One junction end disagrees with the germline gene, perhaps due to a read error. V gene TRBV9 combines with J gene TRBJ2-7; D possibly corresponds to TRBD1 (6 bases). Germline CDR1 reads SGDLS; CDR2 reads YYNGEE. The CDR3 is made up of 12 amino acids. The CDR3 nucleotides are TGTGCCAGCAGACTTGCCGGATTTAGAGGGGGCTTC. This sequence encodes CASRLAGFRGGF.

At least ten counts were recorded for this clonotype. The chain has TRBV30 and TRBJ1-1; possibly TRBD1 for D (5 bases). V lost 8 bases and J 1 base, leaving 17 bases between the germline ends. The CDR3 contains 14 residues. The germline V gene encodes CDR1 GTSNPN and CDR2 SVGIG (reference sequence). Here the CDR3 DNA reads TGTGCCCAATACCGGCCGGGGGAGAACACTGAAGCTTTCTTT. Protein product: CAQYRPGENTEAFF.

This clonotype was seen ten or more times. V is TRBV14 and J is TRBJ2-3; perhaps TRBD2 as D (5 bases). The CDR3 extends over 15 amino acids. Trimming shortened V by 4 bases and J by 5 bases, and 16 bases separated the two germline ends. CDR1 is SGHDN and CDR2 is FVKESK in the germline V gene. CDR3 in DNA: TGTGCCAGCAGCCTCCTGGACTCACCCAAAGATACGCAGTATTTT. Its translation: CASSLLDSPKDTQYF.

This clonotype came up many times. The chain links TRBV30 to TRBJ2-3; TRBD2 matches at 8 bases. The trim removed 4 bases at V and 1 base at J, leaving 1 base unmatched. CDR3 length equals 13 residues. Germline CDR1 is GTSNPN and CDR2 is SVGIG (reference sequence). The CDR3 reads CAWTTSGTDTQYF. Written as DNA, the CDR3 is TGTGCCTGGACGACTAGCGGCACAGATACGCAGTATTTT. The full variable domain, completed using reference TRBV30 and TRBJ2-3, is SQTIHQWPATLVQPVGSPLSLECTVEGTSNPNLYWYRQAAGRGLQLLFYSVGIGQISSEVPQNLSASRPQDRQFILSSKKLLLSDSGFYLCAWTTSGTDTQYFGPGTRLTVL.

This clonotype was picked up many times. The V and J genes are TRBV5-1 and TRBJ2-5; 8 bases fit TRBD2. The CDR3 runs to 17 residues. The junction had 9 bases not matched to a gene; V was cut back by 0 bases and J by 2 bases. Germline assignment: CDR1 SGHRS and CDR2 YFSETQ. CDR3 region: CASSLAYAGGGQETQYF. DNA for the CDR3: TGCGCCAGCAGCTTGGCCTACGCGGGGGGCGGGCAAGAGACCCAGTACTTC.

At least ten counts were recorded for this clonotype. The chain carries TRBV6-1 and TRBJ2-1; TRBD1 aligns across 9 bases. Germline V gives CDR1 MNHNS, CDR2 SASEGT. This CDR3 comprises 14 residues. Trimming took 6 bases from V and 5 from J; bases not matched to a gene: 5. CDR3 coding DNA: TGTGCCAGCAGCCGACAGGGGGTGAACAATGAGCAGTTCTTC. It codes for CASSRQGVNNEQFF.

There are many counts of this clonotype. The chain uses TRBV2 and TRBJ2-1, with TRBD2 identical over 12 bases. The ends lost 1 base at V and 15 bases at J; junction bases unmatched: 7. Germline V gene data show CDR1 as SNHLY and CDR2 as FYNNEI. This CDR3 contains 14 residues. The CDR3 sequence is CASSEEASGGALFF. As DNA, the CDR3 is TGTGCCAGCAGTGAAGAGGCTAGCGGGGGGGCTCTGTTCTTC.

This clonotype has more than one count but fewer than ten. The rearrangement joins TRBV29-1 to TRBJ1-2; 7 positions agree with TRBD1. V was pared by 7 bases and J by 1 base, with 12 bases of the junction left unmatched. The CDR3 loop spans 15 amino acids. In germline, CDR1 is SQVTM, CDR2 ANQGSEA. CDR3 sequence (DNA): TGCAGCGACACTAACAGGGGACCTTATAACTATGGCTACACCTTC. Encoded protein: CSDTNRGPYNYGYTF.

This clonotype has ten or more counts. J is TRBJ1-3 and V is TRBV6-6; D unclear. CDR1 and CDR2 from the germline V gene are MNHNY and SVGAGI (reference sequence). The ends were cut back, 8 bases at V and 4 bases at J, with 12 bases in the middle. The CDR3 totals 13 residues. This chain's CDR3 is CASLTVGGNTIYF. CDR3 DNA: TGTGCCAGCCTCACGGTCGGCGGAAACACCATATATTTT.

This clonotype was found many times. V and J are TRBV2 and TRBJ2-7, with a possible D match to TRBD1 (7 bases). CDR1 and CDR2 from the germline V gene are SNHLY and FYNNEI. The V gene lost 6 bases and the J gene lost 7 bases, with 16 bases spanning the gap. The CDR3 loop spans 13 amino acids. CDR3 in amino acids: CASSWGAGGEQYF. In DNA, the CDR3 is TGTGCCAGCAGCTGGGGGGCAGGGGGTGAGCAGTACTTC.

This clonotype was observed at least ten times. The gene calls are TRBV5-6 and TRBJ1-5, with a tentative D call TRBD1 (5 bases). This CDR3 comprises 14 residues. Trimming took 5 bases from V and 2 from J, leaving 11 bases between them. The V gene's germline CDR1 is SGHDT and CDR2 YYEEEE. The CDR3 reads CASSRRGGNQPQHF. The CDR3 coding sequence is TGTGCCAGCAGTAGAAGGGGAGGCAATCAGCCCCAGCATTTT.

Details on this clonotype: A much bigger clone sits one base away, suggesting this may be a read error. The genes are TRBV7-6 and TRBJ2-1; 15 nucleotides align to TRBD2. CDR1 and CDR2 from the germline V gene are SGHVS and FNYEAQ. The CDR3 is 17 residues long. This CDR3 is CASSRGLAGGVNNGQFF. The CDR3 bases are TGTGCCAGCAGTCGAGGACTAGCGGGGGGGGTTAACAATGGGCAGTTCTTC.

This clonotype came up many times. CDR3 nucleotide sequence: TGTGCCAGCAGGGGACAGGGGGATGAAAAACTGTTTTTT. Its protein is CASRGQGDEKLFF. The gene calls are TRBV7-9 and TRBJ1-4; 11 nucleotides line up with TRBD1. Germline V gene sequence: CDR1 SEHNR, CDR2 FQNEAQ (reference sequence). The CDR3 consists of 13 residues. The V and J ends lost 6 bases and 6 bases, in that order; junction bases with no gene match: 0.

Ten or more counts support this clonotype. V and J are TRBV29-1 and TRBJ1-1; TRBD1 matches 10 bases. Germline V gives CDR1 SQVTM, CDR2 ANQGSEA. V trimming: 8 bases; J trimming: 11 bases; junction bases outside the gene matches: 11. The CDR3 length is 12 residues. This CDR3 is CSRDRGFSQAFF. CDR3 sequence (DNA): TGCAGCCGGGACAGGGGCTTCAGCCAGGCTTTCTTT.

This clonotype was counted ten times or more. CDR3 sequence (DNA): TGCGCCAGCAGCTCTGGGGGGCTACCTGAGACCCAGTACTTC. This translates into CASSSGGLPETQYF. The chain carries TRBV5-1 and TRBJ2-5; D may correspond to TRBD1 or TRBD2 (6 bases each). CDR1 and CDR2 from the germline V gene are SGHRS and YFSETQ. V gave up 3 bases and J gave up 5 bases, with 14 bases separating them. The CDR3 length is 14 residues.

This clonotype was counted many times. The chain combines TRBV29-1 with TRBJ2-1; maybe TRBD2 (6 bases). V gave up 1 base and J gave up 3 bases, with 16 bases separating them. CDR3 size: 16 residues. Per the germline V gene, CDR1 is SQVTM and CDR2 is ANQGSEA. CDR3: CSVEAPARGLYNEQFF. The CDR3 DNA sequence: TGCAGCGTTGAAGCCCCGGCGCGGGGACTCTACAATGAGCAGTTCTTC.

This clonotype occurred many times. CDR3 sequence reads: CASSPGQGGLSSNEQFF. The CDR3 region has the DNA TGTGCCAGCAGCCCCGGCCAGGGAGGGTTGAGTAGCAATGAGCAGTTCTTC. This chain links TRBV7-9 with TRBJ2-1, with 7 bases lining up with TRBD2. The V gene's germline CDR1 is SEHNR and CDR2 FQNEAQ (reference sequence). V lost 5 bases to trimming and J lost 6 bases; unmatched junction nucleotides: 16. CDR3 length: 17 amino acids.

This clonotype was observed many times. This chain's CDR3 is CASSLLAGSRWGTEAFF. CDR3 DNA sequence: TGTGCCAGCAGTTTATTGGCAGGGTCAAGGTGGGGCACTGAAGCTTTCTTT. The chain links TRBV28 to TRBJ1-1; possible D gene TRBD1, 5 bases. V was shortened by 1 base and J by 4 bases, with 19 bases between the two germline ends. Germline CDR1 is MDHEN and CDR2 is SYDVKM. The CDR3 contains 17 residues.

This clonotype was seen many times. The chain is built from TRBV5-4 and TRBJ2-5; 8 nucleotides line up with TRBD2. Germline V CDR1 and CDR2: SGHNT, YYREEE (reference sequence). The CDR3 loop spans 15 amino acids. V lost 7 bases and J lost 5; bases outside the gene matches: 13. This CDR3 is CASCPQGLAGETQYF. CDR3 nucleotide sequence: TGTGCCAGCTGCCCCCAGGGGCTAGCGGGCGAGACCCAGTACTTC.

This clonotype has ten or more counts. The rearrangement uses TRBV10-3 and TRBJ2-3; TRBD2 aligns across 8 bases. Germline V gives CDR1 ENHRY, CDR2 SYGVKD. CDR3 length: 15 amino acids. The V segment lost 6 bases and the J segment 2 bases; nucleotides outside the gene matches: 7. This chain's CDR3 is CAISLLGLATDTQYF. The DNA of the CDR3 is TGTGCCATCAGCTTACTCGGACTAGCCACAGATACGCAGTATTTT.

This clonotype showed up many times. The V call is TRBV9, the J call TRBJ2-7; 9 bases are shared with TRBD1. The junction had 6 bases not matched to a gene; V was cut back by 0 bases and J by 8 bases. Germline V gives CDR1 SGDLS, CDR2 YYNGEE. The CDR3 loop spans 14 amino acids. The CDR3 nucleotides read TGTGCCAGCAGCGTAGCCGGGACAGGGCAAAAGCAGTACTTC. Encoded protein: CASSVAGTGQKQYF.